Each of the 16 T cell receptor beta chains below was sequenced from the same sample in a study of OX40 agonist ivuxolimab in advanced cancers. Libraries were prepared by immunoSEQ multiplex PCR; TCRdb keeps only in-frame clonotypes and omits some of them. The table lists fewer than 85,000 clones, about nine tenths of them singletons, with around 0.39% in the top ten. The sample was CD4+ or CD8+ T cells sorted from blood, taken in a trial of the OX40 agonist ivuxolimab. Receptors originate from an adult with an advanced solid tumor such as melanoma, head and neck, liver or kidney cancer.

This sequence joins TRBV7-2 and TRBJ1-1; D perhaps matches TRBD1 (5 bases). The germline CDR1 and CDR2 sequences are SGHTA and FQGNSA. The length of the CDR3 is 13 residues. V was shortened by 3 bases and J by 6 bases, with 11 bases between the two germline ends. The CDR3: CASSFTAGAEAFF. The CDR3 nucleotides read TGTGCCAGCAGCTTCACGGCGGGGGCTGAAGCTTTCTTT.

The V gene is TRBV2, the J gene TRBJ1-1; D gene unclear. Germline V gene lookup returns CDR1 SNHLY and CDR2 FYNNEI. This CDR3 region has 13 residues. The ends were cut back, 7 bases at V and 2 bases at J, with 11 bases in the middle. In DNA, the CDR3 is TGTGCCAGCATACTGGCAGAAAACACTGAAGCTTTCTTT. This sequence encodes CASILAENTEAFF.

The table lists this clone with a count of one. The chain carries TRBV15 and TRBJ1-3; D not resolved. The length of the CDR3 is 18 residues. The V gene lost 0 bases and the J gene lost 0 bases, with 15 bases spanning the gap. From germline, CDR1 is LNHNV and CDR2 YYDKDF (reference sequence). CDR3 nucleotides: TGTGCCACCAGCAGAGATCGTGGGGAGTTGTACTCTGGAAACACCATATATTTT. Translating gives CATSRDRGELYSGNTIYF.

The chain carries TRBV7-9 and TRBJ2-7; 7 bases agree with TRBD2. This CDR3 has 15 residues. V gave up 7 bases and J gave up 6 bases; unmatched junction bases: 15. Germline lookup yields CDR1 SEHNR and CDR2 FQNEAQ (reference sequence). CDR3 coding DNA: TGTGCCAGCACCCACCCGCGTCTAGCGGTAAGCGAGCAGTACTTC. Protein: CASTHPRLAVSEQYF.

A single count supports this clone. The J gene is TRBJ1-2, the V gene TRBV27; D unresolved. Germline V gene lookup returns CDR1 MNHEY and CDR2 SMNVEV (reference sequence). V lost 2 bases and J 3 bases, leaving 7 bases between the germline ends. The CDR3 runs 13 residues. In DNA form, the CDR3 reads TGTGCCAGCAGTTTACAACCTGACTATGGCTACACCTTC. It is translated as CASSLQPDYGYTF.

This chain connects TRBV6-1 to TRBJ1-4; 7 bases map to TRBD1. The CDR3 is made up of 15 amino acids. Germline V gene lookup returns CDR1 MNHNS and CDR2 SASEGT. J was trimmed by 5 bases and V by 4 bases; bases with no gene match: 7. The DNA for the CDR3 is TGTGCCAGCAGTGTCTCAACAGGGGAGAATGAAAAACTGTTTTTT. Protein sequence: CASSVSTGENEKLFF.

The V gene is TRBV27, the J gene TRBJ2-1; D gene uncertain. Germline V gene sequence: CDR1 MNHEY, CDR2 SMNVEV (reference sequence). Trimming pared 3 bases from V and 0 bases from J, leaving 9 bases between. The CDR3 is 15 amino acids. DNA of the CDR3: TGTGCCAGCAGTTTGGTAACCAGCTCCTACAATGAGCAGTTCTTC. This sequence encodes CASSLVTSSYNEQFF.

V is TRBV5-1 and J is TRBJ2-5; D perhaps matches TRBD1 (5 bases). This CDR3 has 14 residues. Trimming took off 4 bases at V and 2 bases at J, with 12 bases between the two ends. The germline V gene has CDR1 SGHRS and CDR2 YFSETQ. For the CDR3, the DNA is TGCGCCAGCAGCGACAGACAGTCTCAAGAGACCCAGTACTTC. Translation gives CASSDRQSQETQYF.

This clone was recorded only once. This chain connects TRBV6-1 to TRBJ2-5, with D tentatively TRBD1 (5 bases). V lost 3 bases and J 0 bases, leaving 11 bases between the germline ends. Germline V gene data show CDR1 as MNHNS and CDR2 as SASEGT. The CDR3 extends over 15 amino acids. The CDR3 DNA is TGTGCCAGCAGTGACCGGACACTGTACCAAGAGACCCAGTACTTC. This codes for CASSDRTLYQETQYF.

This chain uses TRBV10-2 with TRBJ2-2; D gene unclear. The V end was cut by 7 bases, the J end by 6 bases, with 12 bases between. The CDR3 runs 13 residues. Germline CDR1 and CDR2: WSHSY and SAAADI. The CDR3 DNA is TGCGCCAGCAACCTGGCCGGGCCCGGGGAGCTGTTTTTT. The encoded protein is CASNLAGPGELFF.

The CDR3 bases are TGCGCCAGCAGCTTCCAAGGACAGGGAGGAGAGACCCAGTACTTC. Protein sequence: CASSFQGQGGETQYF. The chain recombines TRBV5-1 with TRBJ2-5, with TRBD1 identical over 8 bases. The CDR3 covers 15 residues. Germline V gene lookup returns CDR1 SGHRS and CDR2 YFSETQ. Trimming took 2 bases from V and 4 from J; bases not matched to a gene: 7.

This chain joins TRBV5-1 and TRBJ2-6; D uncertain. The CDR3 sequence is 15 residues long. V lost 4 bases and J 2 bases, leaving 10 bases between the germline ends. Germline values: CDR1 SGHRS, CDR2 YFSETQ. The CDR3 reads CASSHSLAGANVLTF. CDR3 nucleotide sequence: TGCGCCAGCAGCCACAGTCTTGCTGGGGCCAACGTCCTGACTTTC.

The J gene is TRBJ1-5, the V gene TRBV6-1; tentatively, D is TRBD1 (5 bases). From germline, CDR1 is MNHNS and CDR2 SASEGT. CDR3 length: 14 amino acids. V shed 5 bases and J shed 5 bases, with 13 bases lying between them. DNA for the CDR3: TGTGCCAGCAGTCGACAAGGGGAGCATCAGCCCCAGCATTTT. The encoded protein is CASSRQGEHQPQHF.

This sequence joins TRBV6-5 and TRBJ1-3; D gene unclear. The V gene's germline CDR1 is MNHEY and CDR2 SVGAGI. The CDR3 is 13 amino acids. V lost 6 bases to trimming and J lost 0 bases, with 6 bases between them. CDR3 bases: TGTGCCAGCAGGTCAGCCTCTGGAAACACCATATATTTT. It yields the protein CASRSASGNTIYF.

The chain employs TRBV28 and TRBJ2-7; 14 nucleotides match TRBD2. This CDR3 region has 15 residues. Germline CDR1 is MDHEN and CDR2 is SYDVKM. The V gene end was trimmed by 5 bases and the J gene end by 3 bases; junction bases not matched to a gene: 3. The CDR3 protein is CASSGLAGGYYEQYF. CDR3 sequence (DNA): TGTGCCAGCAGTGGACTAGCGGGGGGATACTACGAGCAGTACTTC.

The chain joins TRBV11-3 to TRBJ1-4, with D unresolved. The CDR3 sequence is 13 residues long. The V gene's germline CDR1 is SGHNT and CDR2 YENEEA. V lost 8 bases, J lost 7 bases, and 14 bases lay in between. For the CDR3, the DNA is TGTGCCAGCCGGGTCGGTCCGGGTGAAAAACTGTTTTTT. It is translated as CASRVGPGEKLFF.